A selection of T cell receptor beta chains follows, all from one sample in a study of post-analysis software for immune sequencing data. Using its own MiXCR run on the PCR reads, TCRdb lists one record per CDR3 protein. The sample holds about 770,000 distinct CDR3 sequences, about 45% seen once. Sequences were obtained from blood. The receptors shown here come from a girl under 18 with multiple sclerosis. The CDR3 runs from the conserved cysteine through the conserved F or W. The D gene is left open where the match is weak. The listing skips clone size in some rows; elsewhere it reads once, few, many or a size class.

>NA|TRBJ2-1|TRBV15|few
CATSSLAEPYNEQFF
TGTGCCACCAGCAGTCTAGCTGAACCCTACAATGAGCAGTTCTTC
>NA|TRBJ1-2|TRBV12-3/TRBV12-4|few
CASSDAQGPGYGYTF
TGTGCCAGCAGCGATGCACAGGGCCCGGGCTATGGCTACACCTTC
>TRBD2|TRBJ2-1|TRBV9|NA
CASSVDSGRYNEQFF
TGTGCCAGCAGCGTAGACAGCGGGAGGTACAATGAGCAGTTCTTC
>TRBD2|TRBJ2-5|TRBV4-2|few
CASRPTSGGETQYF
TGTGCCAGCAGACCGACTAGCGGAGGGGAGACCCAGTACTTC
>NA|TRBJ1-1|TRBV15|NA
CATSRYSSTPEAFF
TGTGCCACCAGCAGATACTCAAGTACCCCCGAAGCTTTCTTT
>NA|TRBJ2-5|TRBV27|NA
CASSPAGTFQETQYF
TGTGCCAGCAGTCCCGCCGGGACTTTCCAAGAGACCCAGTACTTC
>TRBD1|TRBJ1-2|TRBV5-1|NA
CASSLGDRGHYGYTF
TGCGCCAGCAGCTTGGGGGACAGGGGACACTATGGCTACACCTTC
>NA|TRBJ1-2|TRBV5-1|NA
CASSWSDSRDGYTF
TGCGCCAGCAGCTGGAGTGATTCACGAGATGGCTACACCTTC
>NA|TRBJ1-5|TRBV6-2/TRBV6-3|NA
CASSPPARYEGEDSNQPQHF
TGTGCCAGCAGCCCCCCGGCTCGTTATGAGGGTGAGGATAGCAATCAGCCCCAGCATTTT
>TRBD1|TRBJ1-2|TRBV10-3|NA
CAISAPGQGELRDYGYTF
TGTGCCATCAGTGCACCGGGACAGGGGGAATTGAGGGACTATGGCTACACCTTC
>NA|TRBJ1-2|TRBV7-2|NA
CASSPAGRRLTF
TGTGCCAGCAGCCCGGCGGGGCGACGGCTCACCTTC
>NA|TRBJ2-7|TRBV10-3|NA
CAIRGAGEGSYEQYF
TGTGCCATCCGGGGGGCAGGGGAGGGCTCCTACGAGCAGTACTTC
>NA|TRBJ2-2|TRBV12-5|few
CASGLYSTGELFF
TGTGCTAGTGGTTTGTACAGCACCGGGGAGCTGTTTTTT
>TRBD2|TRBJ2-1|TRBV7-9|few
CASSFRLAEWDNEQFF
TGTGCCAGCAGCTTCCGTCTAGCGGAATGGGACAATGAGCAGTTCTTC
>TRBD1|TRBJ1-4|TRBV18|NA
CASSPGTGVGEKLFF
TGTGCCAGCTCACCCGGGACAGGGGTCGGAGAAAAACTGTTTTTT
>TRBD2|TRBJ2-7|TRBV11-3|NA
CASTLSGTSGYEQYF
TGTGCCAGCACCCTATCCGGGACTAGCGGATACGAGCAGTACTTC
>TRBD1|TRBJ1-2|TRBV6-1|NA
CASSETGGNGYTF
TGTGCCAGCAGTGAGACAGGGGGGAATGGCTACACCTTC
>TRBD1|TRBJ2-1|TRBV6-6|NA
CASRRRTGGHVGDEQFF
TGTGCCAGCAGACGCCGGACAGGGGGCCATGTTGGAGATGAGCAGTTCTTC
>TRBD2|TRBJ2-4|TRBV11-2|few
CASSRGLAGGGDIQYF
TGTGCCAGCAGCCGTGGTTTAGCGGGAGGTGGAGACATTCAGTACTTC
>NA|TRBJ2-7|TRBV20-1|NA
CSALYGATRYEQYF
TGCAGTGCTCTATACGGGGCGACCCGCTACGAGCAGTACTTC
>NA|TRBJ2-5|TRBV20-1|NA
CSARVSKGGMGETQYF
TGCAGTGCTAGGGTTTCCAAGGGGGGGATGGGCGAGACCCAGTACTTC
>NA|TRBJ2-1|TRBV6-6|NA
CASSYARLAVDEQFF
TGTGCCAGCAGTTACGCCCGCCTAGCAGTAGATGAGCAGTTCTTC
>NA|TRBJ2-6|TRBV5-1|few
CASSLQGAGANVLTF
TGTGCCAGCAGCTTGCAAGGGGCTGGGGCCAACGTCCTGACTTTC
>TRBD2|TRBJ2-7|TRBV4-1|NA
CASSQEGEGKRYEQYF
TGCGCCAGCAGCCAAGAAGGGGAGGGTAAGCGATACGAGCAGTACTTC
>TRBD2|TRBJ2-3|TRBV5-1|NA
CASSLDGGRTDTQYF
TGCGCCAGCAGCTTGGATGGCGGGAGGACAGATACGCAGTATTTT
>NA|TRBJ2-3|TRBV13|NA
CASSSSRDTSADTQYF
TGTGCCAGCAGCTCCTCCCGGGACACATCGGCAGATACGCAGTATTTT